Described below is a single T cell receptor beta chain sequence and its context. Its antigen is not yet known. It has no much larger one-base neighbor in the sample; base qualities were not kept. The library came from the immunoSEQ multiplex PCR assay. The table comes from immuneACCESS by way of TCRdb, which keeps in-frame sequences with V and J called. Part of the clones is missing from these tables; in studies checked, under half for an unresolved V gene and the rest for unknown reasons. The sample table shows 700,000 to 750,000 clones, and over 75% are seen once. Approximately 0.01% of the sample lies in the top ten. V ends up 9 bases short and J 7 bases short, with an unmatched junction base count of 16. The CDR3 runs 16 amino acids, cysteine and phenylalanine included. The sequence is cut down to CDR3 DNA, 48 bases in frame from base 1. This sample stems from a study of shared T cell receptors in the human thymus (dated by TCRdb to 2020 to 2023). About the investigation overall: The study investigated the way shared, self-reactive T-cell receptor alpha chains are produced in the human thymus.

This sample also belongs to another study, concerning human thymus T cells. From the second report: The donors were immunologically healthy infants in Finland who had open corrective cardiac surgery for congenital heart defects. Thymus tissue was obtained as surgical resects removed during corrective cardiac surgery. Biased V and J gene segment usage appeared to be present in both thymic and peripheral blood repertoires. Highly overlapping thymic TCR repertoires among unrelated individuals were reported in the related research. TCR alpha and beta repertoires from roughly eight infant thymus samples and a few related peripheral blood samples were characterized in the study. The infant donors were roughly 7 to 244 days old, and the cohort included roughly six males and a couple of females. Thymocytes were released mechanically from tissue and stored at -70 °C as pellets of about 9.5-32 million cells. Genomic DNA was extracted from frozen cell pellets with a QIAsymphony instrument. The immunoSEQ multiplex PCR assay was used to amplify the TCRB and TCRAD loci from a standardized amount of quality-controlled genomic DNA. The V(D)J region was spanned by amplicons of a length sufficient to cover the CDR3 and to identify V and J genes. The commercial immunoSEQ service was used to sequence amplicons on an Illumina platform. Primer bias and sequencing errors were corrected as previously described, and TCRAD and TCRB definitions were based on the IMGT database. Repertoires were analysed with immunoSEQ Analyzer 3.0 and VDJTools, covering basic statistics, V/J segment usage, diversity estimates, rarefaction and pairwise overlap. To estimate diversity, the Chao1, ChaoE, Efron-Thisted, Shannon and inverse Simpson indices were applied, and diversity was also estimated on datasets down-sampled to the smallest sample. For repertoire overlap, CDR3 nucleotide sequence, V gene and J gene had to match strictly, and clustering was done by Jaccard-based multidimensional scaling. On average, thymus samples yielded some 810,000 unique TCRB clonotypes, whereas blood samples yielded about 80,000.

This sequence originates from a girl under three years old with a congenital heart defect. Donor details come from another sample of the same person, matched by shared clones. Recombination linked TRBV23-1 to TRBJ1-5; TRBD1 fits 9 bases in the junction. TRBV23-1 is an ORF for which the function is uncertain. Sequencing was performed on thymocytes. The CDR3 reads CASSGTGKGLGQPQHF. DNA sequence: TGCGCCAGTTCCGGGACAGGGAAGGGGCTAGGGCAGCCCCAGCATTTT.